Each of the 5 T cell receptor beta chains below was sequenced from the same sample in a study of CD8 T cells in Susac syndrome. A quantity of roughly 0.5 to 1 ug RNA underwent reverse transcription using random hexamers. MiXCR, run by TCRdb on the immunoSEQ multiplex PCR reads, gives a single entry per CDR3 protein. The sample lists 110,000 to 150,000 distinct CDR3 sequences; approximately 96% were seen once. Sequencing input: CD4+ T cells from PBMCs. Source of these receptors: a human donor with Susac syndrome.

The V gene is TRBV7-3, the J gene TRBJ2-5; D possibly matches TRBD1 or TRBD2 (6 bases each). CDR3 length equals 15 residues. From germline, CDR1 is SGHTA and CDR2 FQGTGA. Trimming took 3 bases from V and 4 from J, leaving 15 bases between them. The CDR3 reads CASSFRGVGGETQYF. The CDR3 nucleotides read TGTGCCAGCAGCTTCAGGGGAGTGGGAGGAGAGACCCAGTACTTC.

V and J are TRBV20-1 and TRBJ2-1, with 8 bases fitting TRBD2. The germline V gene has CDR1 DFQATT and CDR2 SNEGSKA (reference sequence). V shed 0 bases and J 3 bases; nucleotides not matched to a gene: 7. CDR3 length equals 16 residues. The CDR3 loop is CSARDRLAGRYNEQFF. CDR3 coding DNA: TGCAGTGCTAGAGATCGGCTAGCGGGCCGCTACAATGAGCAGTTCTTC.

The chain joins TRBV20-1 to TRBJ2-7; TRBD1 or TRBD2 may be the D gene (5 bases each). V lost 6 bases, J lost 3 bases, and 18 bases lay in between. The CDR3 has 14 residues. Germline V gene sequence: CDR1 DFQATT, CDR2 SNEGSKA (reference sequence). CDR3 region: CSASLRGPGYEQYF. In DNA form, the CDR3 reads TGCAGTGCCAGTTTAAGGGGACCAGGCTACGAGCAGTACTTC.

The genes are TRBV5-6 and TRBJ1-5; D uncertain. The germline CDR1 and CDR2 sequences are SGHDT and YYEEEE. Between the trimmed V and J ends, which lost 4 bases and 3 bases, there was a span of 5 bases. The CDR3 contains 12 residues. This CDR3 reads CASSGLNQPQHF. In nucleotides, the CDR3 is TGTGCCAGCAGCGGACTCAATCAGCCCCAGCATTTT.

The gene calls are TRBV3-1 and TRBJ1-5; D is perhaps TRBD1 (6 bases). Germline V gives CDR1 LGHDT, CDR2 YNNKEL (reference sequence). The CDR3 spans 16 residues. V lost 3 bases to trimming and J lost 6 bases, with 18 bases between them. The CDR3 sequence is CASSQGTGTWGQPQHF. CDR3 nucleotides: TGTGCCAGCAGCCAGGGCACCGGGACATGGGGTCAGCCCCAGCATTTT.